The 13 T cell receptor beta chains below all came from one sample that was sequenced in a study of T cell responses to AZD1222 COVID-19 vaccine. TCRdb keeps only in-frame clones here, not all; method: immunoSEQ multiplex PCR. Of tens of thousands of clones listed, 88% were seen once; the top ten hold 15% to 20%. The sample in question was peripheral blood, obtained on day 0 of AZD1222 vaccination. The receptors stem from an adult in good health.

This chain connects TRBV6-4 to TRBJ2-1; tentatively, D is TRBD1 (5 bases). This CDR3 is built from 14 residues. CDR1 is MRHNA, CDR2 SNTAGT, per germline. V lost 2 bases and J 5 bases, leaving 10 bases between the germline ends. This CDR3 reads CASSDGSGNNEQFF. The CDR3 DNA is TGTGCCAGCAGTGACGGTTCAGGGAACAATGAGCAGTTCTTC.

The gene calls are TRBV4-1 and TRBJ2-7; D is possibly TRBD1 (7 bases). CDR3 length: 16 residues. Trimming took off 2 bases at V and 4 bases at J, with 18 bases between the two ends. The germline gives CDR1 MGHRA, CDR2 YSYEKL. The CDR3 loop reads CASSQSPATGTYEQYF. The CDR3 coding sequence is TGCGCCAGCAGCCAAAGTCCCGCGACAGGGACTTACGAGCAGTACTTC.

This clone has only one observation. The rearrangement links TRBV4-1 to TRBJ2-7; 7 bases fit TRBD2. This CDR3 comprises 16 residues. Germline loops: CDR1 MGHRA, CDR2 YSYEKL. V dropped 0 bases and J dropped 3; count of bases not matched to a gene: 8. Here the CDR3 DNA reads TGCGCCAGCAGCCAAGATCTAGCGGTTTCTGACTACGAGCAGTACTTC. As protein: CASSQDLAVSDYEQYF.

The chain employs TRBV5-1 and TRBJ1-3; TRBD1 might be the D (6 bases). Germline lookup yields CDR1 SGHRS and CDR2 YFSETQ. The CDR3 has 14 amino acids. Trimming removed 4 bases at V and 1 base at J, with 9 bases between. CDR3 nucleotide sequence: TGCGCCAGCAGCACCGGGACATCTGGAAACACCATATATTTT. As protein: CASSTGTSGNTIYF.

The chain has TRBV7-2 and TRBJ2-7; D gene uncertain. This CDR3 is 11 amino acids long. The germline V gene has CDR1 SGHTA and CDR2 FQGNSA. Trimming shortened V by 2 bases and J by 2 bases, and 1 base separated the two germline ends. CDR3 bases: TGTGCCAGCAGCTTAACCTACGAGCAGTACTTC. Translated: CASSLTYEQYF.

The genes are TRBV7-9 and TRBJ2-1; 7 nucleotides agree with TRBD1. The V segment lost 2 bases and the J segment 6 bases; nucleotides outside the gene matches: 10. The CDR3 is 16 amino acids. The V gene's germline CDR1 is SEHNR and CDR2 FQNEAQ (reference sequence). The CDR3 sequence: CASSLLNRGQSNEQFF. The DNA of the CDR3 is TGTGCCAGCAGCTTATTGAACAGGGGCCAAAGCAATGAGCAGTTCTTC.

The chain has TRBV7-7 and TRBJ1-6, with a weak D call TRBD1 (5 bases). The CDR3 length is 17 residues. Germline values: CDR1 SSHAT, CDR2 FNYEAQ (reference sequence). V lost 1 base and J 5 bases, leaving 15 bases between the germline ends. The CDR3 sequence is CASSLVRDRTNNSPLHF. Here the CDR3 DNA reads TGTGCCAGCAGCTTAGTAAGGGACCGTACGAATAATTCACCCCTCCACTTT.

The V gene is TRBV3-1 (or the pseudogene TRBV3-2), the J gene TRBJ2-5; 16 bases map to TRBD2. V lost 9 bases, J lost 3 bases, and 1 base stayed unmatched. Germline V gene data show CDR1 as LGHDT and CDR2 as YNNKEL (reference sequence). The CDR3 spans 14 residues. The CDR3 coding sequence is TGTGCCAGTGGGACTAGCGGGAGGGAAGAGACCCAGTACTTC. Translation: CASGTSGREETQYF.

The chain uses TRBV19 and TRBJ1-2; D perhaps matches TRBD1 (5 bases). The V gene's germline CDR1 is LNHDA and CDR2 SQIVND (reference sequence). Between the trimmed V and J ends, which lost 9 bases and 0 bases, there was a span of 11 bases. The CDR3 length is 13 residues. The CDR3 loop is CASRGRTNYGYTF. CDR3 bases: TGTGCCAGCCGGGGACGGACTAACTATGGCTACACCTTC.

The chain employs TRBV5-1 and TRBJ2-7; perhaps TRBD1 as D (5 bases). CDR3 size: 14 residues. The germline V gene has CDR1 SGHRS and CDR2 YFSETQ. Trimming stripped 4 bases from V and 3 bases from J, with 14 bases between. The CDR3 here is CASSPSTVNYEQYF. CDR3 DNA: TGCGCCAGCAGCCCCTCGACAGTCAACTACGAGCAGTACTTC.

The chain employs TRBV15 and TRBJ1-2; unclear D gene. Germline V gene sequence: CDR1 LNHNV, CDR2 YYDKDF (reference sequence). V lost 0 bases and J 8 bases, leaving 10 bases between the germline ends. The CDR3 has 13 residues. The CDR3 coding sequence is TGTGCCACCAGCAGAGATGGGGAAGGCGGCTACACCTTC. It yields the protein CATSRDGEGGYTF.

The CDR3 nucleotides read TGTGCCAGCAGCTCTCTACAGGGACTCTCCTACGAGCAGTACTTC. Translating it yields CASSSLQGLSYEQYF. The chain employs TRBV27 and TRBJ2-7; D is possibly TRBD1 or TRBD2 (6 bases each). Per germline, CDR1 MNHEY and CDR2 SMNVEV (reference sequence). This CDR3 is 15 amino acids long. The ends were cut back, 6 bases at V and 0 bases at J, with 15 bases in the middle.

This clone was detected only once. The chain is built from TRBV9 and TRBJ2-5; TRBD2 matches 11 bases. V shed 3 bases, J shed 1 base, and the junction held 2 bases outside the gene matches. Germline CDR1 is SGDLS and CDR2 is YYNGEE. The CDR3 loop spans 15 amino acids. CDR3 loop: CASSGTSGGQETQYF. The CDR3 DNA sequence: TGTGCCAGCAGCGGAACTAGCGGGGGCCAAGAGACCCAGTACTTC.